This TCR beta chain comes out of a study of monozygotic twins with inflammatory bowel disease. Per the germline V gene, CDR1 is LGHDT and CDR2 is YNNKEL (reference sequence). The CDR3 loop spans 18 amino acids. Every single donor had a roughly 2.7 ml blood sample drawn. Molecular identifiers with 6-nucleotide sample barcodes were added during cDNA synthesis via template switching. TCRdb re-called the 5' RACE reads; every CDR3 protein appears as one record, without DNA. The sample has around 450,000 distinct CDR3 sequences, and its top ten clones hold 2% to 2.5%. To note about this clonotype: Its antigen remains unknown.

General study results and limits: Healthy co-twins exceeded IBD patients in TCRbeta diversity as measured by inverse Simpson. Separate T cell subtypes could not be resolved from one another.

Sequencing used blood. The V and J genes are TRBV3-1 and TRBJ2-6; TCRdb returns TRBD1, unconfirmable since there is no DNA. The receptor's source is a human donor with ulcerative colitis or Crohn's disease, or a healthy co-twin of an affected twin (not recorded which). The CDR3 spells CASSHQGAGSGGANVLTF.